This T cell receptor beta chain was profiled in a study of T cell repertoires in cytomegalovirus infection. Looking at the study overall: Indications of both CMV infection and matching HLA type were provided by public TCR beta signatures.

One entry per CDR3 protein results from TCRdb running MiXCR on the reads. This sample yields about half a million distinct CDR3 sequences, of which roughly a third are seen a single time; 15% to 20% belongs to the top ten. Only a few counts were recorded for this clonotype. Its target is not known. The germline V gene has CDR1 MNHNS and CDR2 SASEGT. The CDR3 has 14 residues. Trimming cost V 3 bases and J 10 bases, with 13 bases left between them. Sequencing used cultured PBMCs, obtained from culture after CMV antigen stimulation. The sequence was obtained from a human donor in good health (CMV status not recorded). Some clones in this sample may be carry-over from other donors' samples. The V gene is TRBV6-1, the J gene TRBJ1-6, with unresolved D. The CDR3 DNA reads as TGTGCCAGCAGTGAGGCTAACATACGGTCACCCCTCCACTTT. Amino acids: CASSEANIRSPLHF.